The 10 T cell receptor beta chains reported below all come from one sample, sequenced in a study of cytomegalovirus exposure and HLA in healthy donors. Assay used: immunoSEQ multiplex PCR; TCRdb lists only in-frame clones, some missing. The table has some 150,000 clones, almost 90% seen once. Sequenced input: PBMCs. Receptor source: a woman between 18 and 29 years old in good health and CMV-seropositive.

This chain's CDR3 is CSVLADRSNEKLFF. The CDR3 nucleotides are TGCAGCGTTTTGGCGGACAGGTCTAATGAAAAACTGTTTTTT. V gene TRBV29-1 combines with J gene TRBJ1-4; 7 bases map to TRBD1. V lost 5 bases and J lost 3; bases outside the gene matches: 6. CDR1 is SQVTM and CDR2 is ANQGSEA in the germline V gene. This CDR3 has 14 residues.

In nucleotides, the CDR3 is TGCGCCAGCAGCTTGGAGGAGGGCACTGAAGCTTTCTTT. Amino acids: CASSLEEGTEAFF. V gene TRBV5-1 combines with J gene TRBJ1-1; no definite D call. V lost 0 bases, J lost 4 bases, and 7 bases lay in between. This CDR3 spans 13 amino acids. Germline assignment: CDR1 SGHRS and CDR2 YFSETQ.

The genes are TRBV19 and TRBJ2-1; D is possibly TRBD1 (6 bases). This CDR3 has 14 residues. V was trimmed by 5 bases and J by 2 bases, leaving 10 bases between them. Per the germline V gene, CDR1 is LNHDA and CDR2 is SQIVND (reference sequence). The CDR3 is CASSQAGAYNEQFF. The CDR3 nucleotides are TGTGCCAGTAGTCAAGCAGGGGCCTACAATGAGCAGTTCTTC.

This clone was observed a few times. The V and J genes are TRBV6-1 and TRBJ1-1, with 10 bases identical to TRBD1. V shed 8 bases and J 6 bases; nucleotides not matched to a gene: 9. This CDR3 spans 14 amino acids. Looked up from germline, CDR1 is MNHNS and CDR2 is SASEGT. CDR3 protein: CASQDRGLLAEAFF. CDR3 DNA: TGTGCCAGCCAAGACAGGGGGCTTTTGGCTGAAGCTTTCTTT.

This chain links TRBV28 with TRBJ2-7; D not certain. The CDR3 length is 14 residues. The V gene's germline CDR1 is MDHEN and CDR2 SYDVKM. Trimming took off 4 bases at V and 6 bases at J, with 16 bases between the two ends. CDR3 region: CASSSAETGVEQYF. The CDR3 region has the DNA TGTGCCAGCAGTTCGGCGGAAACCGGAGTCGAGCAGTACTTC.

CDR3 sequence reads: CASSVHSGSLLNEQFF. In DNA form, the CDR3 reads TGTGCCAGCAGCGTTCATAGCGGGAGTCTCCTTAATGAGCAGTTCTTC. The rearrangement links TRBV9 to TRBJ2-1; 9 positions agree with TRBD2. Germline V gene lookup returns CDR1 SGDLS and CDR2 YYNGEE. The CDR3 sequence is 16 residues long. J gave up 7 bases and V 2 bases, and 10 bases lay outside the gene matches. Filled out from reference TRBV9 and TRBJ2-1, the complete variable domain reads DSGVTQTPKHLITATGQRVTLRCSPRSGDLSVYWYQQSLDQGLQFLIQYYNGEERAKGNILERFSAQQFPDLHSELNLSSLELGDSALYFCASSVHSGSLLNEQFFGPGTRLTVL.

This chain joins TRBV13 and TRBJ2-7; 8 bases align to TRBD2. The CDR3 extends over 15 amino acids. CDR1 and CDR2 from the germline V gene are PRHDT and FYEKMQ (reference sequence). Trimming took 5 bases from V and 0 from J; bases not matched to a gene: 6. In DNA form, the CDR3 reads TGTGCCAGCAGCCGTAGCGGGGCTAGCTCCTACGAGCAGTACTTC. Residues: CASSRSGASSYEQYF.

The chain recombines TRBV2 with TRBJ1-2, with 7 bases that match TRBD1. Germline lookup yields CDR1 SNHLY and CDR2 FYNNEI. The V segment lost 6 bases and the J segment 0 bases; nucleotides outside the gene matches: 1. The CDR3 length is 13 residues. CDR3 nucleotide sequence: TGTGCCAGCAGAGGGACAGCTAACTATGGCTACACCTTC. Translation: CASRGTANYGYTF.

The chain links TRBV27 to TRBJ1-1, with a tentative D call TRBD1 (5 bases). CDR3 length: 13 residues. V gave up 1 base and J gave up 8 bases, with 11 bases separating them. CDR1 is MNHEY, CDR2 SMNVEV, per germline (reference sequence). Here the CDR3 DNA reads TGTGCCAGCAGTTTATTAGGGGCGGTGGAAGCTTTCTTT. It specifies CASSLLGAVEAFF.

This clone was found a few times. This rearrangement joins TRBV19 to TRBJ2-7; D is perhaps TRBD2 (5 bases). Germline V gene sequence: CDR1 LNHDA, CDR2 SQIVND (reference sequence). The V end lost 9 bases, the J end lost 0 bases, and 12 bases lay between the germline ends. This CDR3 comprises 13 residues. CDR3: CASSRAPSYEQYF. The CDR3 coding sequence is TGTGCCAGCTCGCGGGCCCCCTCCTACGAGCAGTACTTC.